The present entry profiles one TCR beta chain with its context. TCRdb re-called the 5' RACE reads; every CDR3 protein appears as one record, without DNA. This repertoire includes some 170,000 distinct CDR3 sequences. Germline V lookup: CDR1 MNHNY, CDR2 SVGAGI (reference sequence). This CDR3 is built from 14 residues. This sample is drawn from a study of monozygotic twins with inflammatory bowel disease. This receptor was identified in a human donor with ulcerative colitis or Crohn's disease, or a healthy co-twin of an affected twin (not recorded which). The chain combines TRBV6-6 with TRBJ1-5; the TRBD1 assignment by TCRdb is unverifiable without DNA. The specimen was blood. CDR3 amino acids: CASSRDRSDQPQHF.